A selection of T cell receptor beta chains follows, all from one sample in a study of cytomegalovirus exposure and HLA in healthy donors. TCRdb keeps only in-frame clones here, not all; method: immunoSEQ multiplex PCR. This table holds about 170,000 clones, roughly 85% found once. Sequencing was done on a sample of PBMCs. These receptors all come from a male donor in good health and CMV-seronegative. Both conserved end residues are part of each CDR3. A D gene is named only where the DNA matches it firmly. Some rows mark clone size as missing; the rest say once, few, many or name a class of expanded clone.

>TRBV5-6|-|-|TRBJ2-5
TGTGCCAGCAGCTCCCCCAGCGTACCTCAAGAGACCCAGTACTTC
CASSSPSVPQETQYF
>TRBV27|few|-|TRBJ1-6
TGTGCCAGCAGTTTAGGCAGAAGCCAGGGAAGCTCCTATAATTCACCCCTCCACTTT
CASSLGRSQGSSYNSPLHF
>TRBV9|few|-|TRBJ2-5
TGTGCCAGCAGCGTAGCGGGGGAGACCCAGTACTTC
CASSVAGETQYF
>TRBV7-2|-|TRBD1|TRBJ1-4
TGTGCCAGCAGCCCCTCGGGCAGGGGGGAGGAAAAACTGTTTTTT
CASSPSGRGEEKLFF
>TRBV9|once|TRBD1|TRBJ1-2
TGTGCCAGCAGCGTAGGGGGGGACAGCCAATACACCTTC
CASSVGGDSQYTF
>TRBV9|few|TRBD2|TRBJ2-2
TGTGCCAGCAGCGTAGCTAGGGAGGGAACCGGGGAGCTGTTTTTT
CASSVAREGTGELFF
>TRBV5-6|-|-|TRBJ1-1
TGTGCCAGCAGCCCCCCAGTGAACACTGAAGCTTTCTTT
CASSPPVNTEAFF
>TRBV10-3|-|-|TRBJ2-2
TGTGCCATCAGTGTCAAGGAGCACACCGGGGAGCTGTTTTTT
CAISVKEHTGELFF
>TRBV5-1|-|TRBD2|TRBJ2-3
TGCGCCAGCAGCGACGGACTAGAGGGAGGTACGCAGTATTTT
CASSDGLEGGTQYF
>TRBV14|-|-|TRBJ1-4
TGTGCCAGCAGCCCACTGGCGGGTGGAAAACTGTTTTTT
CASSPLAGGKLFF
>TRBV2|-|-|TRBJ2-2
TGTGCCAGCAGTGAGGCGGCCAGTCGGGGCACCGGGGAGCTGTTTTTT
CASSEAASRGTGELFF
>TRBV19|once|TRBD1|TRBJ2-7
TGTGCCAGTAGTATAGGTGAGACAGGGCCCCACTACGAGCAGTACTTC
CASSIGETGPHYEQYF
>TRBV5-7|-|-|TRBJ2-1
TGTGCCAGCAGCTTGGTGCAGGCGGGGTCTAGCCCCTACAATGAGCAGTTCTTC
CASSLVQAGSSPYNEQFF
>TRBV7-9|-|-|TRBJ1-2
TGTGCCAGCAGCGGGCAAAATTTGATTGGCTACACCTTC
CASSGQNLIGYTF
>TRBV5-1|-|-|TRBJ2-3
TGCGCCAGCAGCTCCGGGAGACAGTTAATTAGCACAGATACGCAGTATTTT
CASSSGRQLISTDTQYF